Listed below are T cell receptor beta chains from one sample, sequenced in a study of T cell changes during pregnancy in multiple sclerosis. Sequencing used immunoSEQ multiplex PCR; TCRdb keeps in-frame clones, though not all of them. The sample has 50,000 to 65,000 clones; 70% to 90% are singletons. Sample: peripheral blood, taken in the first trimester of pregnancy. All receptors come from a female donor with multiple sclerosis, enrolled in a pregnancy study. Each CDR3 is given with its conserved first and last residue. A D gene is named only where the DNA matches it firmly. Size values are once, few and many counts, or a class for expanded clones, and some rows have none.

j_call v_call clone_size d_call cdr3_aa cdr3_nt
TRBJ2-1 TRBV5-4 NA TRBD2 CASSLGLAGDDEQFF TGTGCCAGCAGCTTGGGACTAGCGGGAGACGATGAGCAGTTCTTC
TRBJ2-1 TRBV7-3 NA NA CASSFTLASGVSYNEQFF TGTGCCAGCAGCTTTACCTTAGCGTCGGGAGTTTCCTACAATGAGCAGTTCTTC
TRBJ1-2 TRBV5-5 NA NA CASSSGINVYGYTF TGTGCCAGCAGCTCCGGGATCAACGTCTATGGCTACACCTTC
TRBJ2-1 TRBV7-9 NA NA CASSLGGGREEQFF TGTGCCAGCAGCTTAGGGGGGGGGCGGGAAGAGCAGTTCTTC
TRBJ2-7 TRBV6-5 NA NA CASSPGTGFDEQYF TGTGCCAGCAGTCCAGGTACAGGGTTCGACGAGCAGTACTTC
TRBJ1-2 TRBV7-2 NA NA CASSPKEGRPTF TGTGCCAGCAGCCCCAAGGAGGGGAGGCCCACCTTC
TRBJ2-3 TRBV2 NA NA CASSGKGARTDTQYF TGTGCCAGCAGTGGGAAAGGAGCGCGCACAGATACGCAGTATTTT
TRBJ2-7 TRBV15 NA TRBD2 CATSRDRGGLAGFLHEQYF TGTGCCACCAGCAGAGATCGAGGCGGACTAGCGGGATTCCTCCACGAGCAGTACTTC
TRBJ2-1 TRBV7-9 NA TRBD2 CASSLGGRMDEQFF TGTGCCAGCAGCTTAGGCGGGAGGATGGATGAGCAGTTCTTC
TRBJ1-5 TRBV28 NA NA CASSLISYQGGQPQHF TGTGCCAGCAGTTTGATTTCCTACCAGGGCGGTCAGCCCCAGCATTTT
TRBJ1-1 TRBV27 NA NA CASSLSQGSVTEAFF TGTGCCAGCAGTTTATCCCAGGGCAGTGTCACTGAAGCTTTCTTT
TRBJ2-5 TRBV5-4 NA NA CASSAGDRNQETQYF TGTGCCAGCAGCGCCGGAGACAGGAATCAAGAGACCCAGTACTTC
TRBJ1-1 TRBV2 NA NA CASKKRGNTEAFF TGTGCCAGCAAAAAAAGGGGCAACACTGAAGCTTTCTTT
TRBJ1-4 TRBV9 NA NA CASSDRATNEKLFF TGTGCCAGCAGCGACAGAGCAACTAATGAAAAACTGTTTTTT
TRBJ2-7 TRBV2 NA TRBD2 CASTVAGLSYEQYF TGTGCCAGCACAGTAGCGGGCCTCTCCTACGAGCAGTACTTC
TRBJ2-2 TRBV6-1 once TRBD2 CASSEPTSGSGELFF TGTGCCAGCAGTGAGCCGACTAGCGGATCCGGGGAGCTGTTTTTT
TRBJ1-5 TRBV7-9 NA NA CASSLSSGYSNQPQHF TGTGCCAGCAGCTTGTCGTCCGGTTATAGCAATCAGCCCCAGCATTTT
TRBJ2-1 TRBV7-3 once TRBD2 CASSPAGGEWEQFF TGTGCCAGCAGCCCGGCCGGGGGGGAGTGGGAGCAGTTCTTC
TRBJ2-3 TRBV5-1 NA TRBD2 CASSRGLAGVRDTQYF TGCGCCAGCAGCCGTGGACTAGCGGGAGTTCGCGATACGCAGTATTTT
TRBJ1-2 TRBV18 NA NA CASSPGGRALVGAYGYTF TGTGCCAGCTCACCAGGGGGCAGGGCTCTGGTTGGAGCCTATGGCTACACCTTC
TRBJ2-1 TRBV5-1 NA TRBD2 CASSLAGGPSNEQFF TGCGCCAGCAGCTTAGCGGGAGGGCCATCCAATGAGCAGTTCTTC
TRBJ1-1 TRBV19 NA TRBD1 CASAGTGSSNTEAFF TGTGCCAGTGCAGGGACAGGGAGCTCGAACACTGAAGCTTTCTTT
TRBJ2-7 TRBV11-2 NA TRBD2 CASSRLAGNLYEQYF TGTGCCAGCAGCAGACTAGCGGGAAACCTCTACGAGCAGTACTTC
TRBJ2-7 TRBV28 NA TRBD2 CASSLYVAGDYEQYF TGTGCCAGCAGTTTATACGTAGCGGGAGACTACGAGCAGTACTTC
TRBJ2-2 TRBV29-1 NA NA CSVWRVWPPGELFF TGCAGCGTTTGGCGGGTATGGCCTCCCGGGGAGCTGTTTTTT
TRBJ2-4 TRBV9 NA TRBD2 CASSVLAGWGDIQYF TGTGCCAGCAGCGTACTAGCGGGATGGGGGGACATTCAGTACTTC